The clone carrying this T cell receptor beta chain appeared once. Its antigen is as yet unknown. Sequencing of DNA taken from cultured CD4+ T cells relied on the Oncomine TCR Beta short-read assay. Using its own MiXCR run on the PCR reads, TCRdb lists one record per CDR3 protein. The table shows 9,500 to 15,000 distinct CDR3 sequences, with about three quarters occurring only once. The CDR3 has 15 residues. Trimming stripped 5 bases from V and 4 bases from J, with 17 bases between. Germline assignment: CDR1 SGHVS and CDR2 FNYEAQ. The sample comes from a study of vaccination and CD4 T cells after COVID-19. The treatment denotes: roughly 10-day PBMC culture with coronavirus spike peptide pools or control peptides (ViraFEST assay).

Material: CD4+ T cells from blood, cultured in vitro. This sequence was found in a human donor who had recovered from COVID-19. The genes are TRBV7-6 and TRBJ2-5; D might be TRBD2 (5 bases). DNA for the CDR3: TGTGCCAGCAGCCCCGCACTCGGGAATGGAGAGACCCAGTACTTC. As protein: CASSPALGNGETQYF.